The clone carrying this T cell receptor (beta chain) was detected many times. What it recognizes is unknown. The CDR3 end lies 3 residues beyond the end of the read and is filled in from the germline J gene. Clones were read by immunoSEQ multiplex PCR, and TCRdb kept only the in-frame ones, dropping some. The data list about 42,000 clones, none observed once; 2.8% falls to the top ten. The source of the sample is a study of T cell clonality in common variable immunodeficiency. This CDR3 is 15 amino acids long. Germline CDR1 LNHDA, CDR2 SQIVND (reference sequence). V lost 5 bases to trimming and J lost 1 base; unmatched junction nucleotides: 5. Most patients and controls had Caucasian heritage. Study results and limitations: Fewer deletions and N-nucleotide insertions were reportedly seen in common variable immunodeficiency TCR beta sequences. Patient heterogeneity in the CVID cohort limited correlations between repertoire features and clinical complications. CVID subjects showed higher TCRbeta clonality than healthy controls.

This receptor was identified in a person aged 18 to 75 in good health. The sequenced sample consisted of peripheral blood mononuclear cells. The chain links TRBV19 to TRBJ2-3; 8 bases align to TRBD2. CDR3 bases read: TGTGCCAGTAGTGGCGGGGGGTCCCGCACAGATACG. As protein: CASSGGGSRTDT. The CDR3 as a whole reads CASSGGGSRTDTQYF.